This passage covers 6 T cell receptor beta chains from one sample sequenced in a study of cytomegalovirus exposure and HLA in healthy donors. Here immunoSEQ multiplex PCR was the method, and the copy in TCRdb shows in-frame clones only, minus some. The sample carries some 170,000 clones, approximately 87% recorded once. The sample consisted of PBMCs. These receptors were collected from a woman aged 25-40 years in good health and CMV-seronegative.

V gene TRBV4-1 combines with J gene TRBJ2-1; the match to TRBD2 covers 8 bases. After removal of 1 base from V and 5 bases from J, the junction contained 7 bases not matched to a gene. Germline V gives CDR1 MGHRA, CDR2 YSYEKL. The CDR3 runs to 16 residues. CDR3 DNA sequence: TGCGCCAGCAGCCAAGGGCGGGGGGTGATGAACAATGAGCAGTTCTTC. This translates into CASSQGRGVMNNEQFF.

This sequence joins TRBV11-2 and TRBJ1-4; 8 bases align to TRBD1. CDR1 is SGHAT and CDR2 is FQNNGV in the germline V gene. The CDR3 spans 15 residues. V lost 3 bases, J lost 5 bases, and 5 bases stayed unmatched. The CDR3 DNA reads TGTGCCAGCAGCTTTTCGGGACAGGCGAATGAAAAACTGTTTTTT. The encoded protein is CASSFSGQANEKLFF.

V gene TRBV6-5 combines with J gene TRBJ1-2, with 8 nucleotides matching TRBD1. The V segment lost 6 bases and the J segment 4 bases; nucleotides outside the gene matches: 7. CDR3 size: 14 residues. Germline CDR1 reads MNHEY; CDR2 reads SVGAGI. The DNA for the CDR3 is TGTGCCAGCAGCTCAGGGGGCTGGCGCTATGGCTACACCTTC. Amino acids: CASSSGGWRYGYTF.

V gene TRBV7-6 combines with J gene TRBJ1-1, with D maybe TRBD1 (5 bases). Germline values: CDR1 SGHVS, CDR2 FNYEAQ. The CDR3 runs 15 residues. Deletions cut 1 base from V and 1 base from J, with 10 bases between. The CDR3 DNA is TGTGCCAGCAGCTTAGTTCCAGGGCCGAACACTGAAGCTTTCTTT. Translating it yields CASSLVPGPNTEAFF.

The chain links TRBV11-2 to TRBJ2-3; D may be TRBD2 (6 bases). Germline values: CDR1 SGHAT, CDR2 FQNNGV. V shed 5 bases and J shed 8 bases, with 17 bases lying between them. The length of the CDR3 is 14 residues. This chain's CDR3 is CASSPADYTPTQYF. For the CDR3, the DNA is TGTGCCAGCAGCCCCGCGGACTACACGCCTACGCAGTATTTT.

V gene TRBV7-2 combines with J gene TRBJ2-7; 7 nucleotides agree with TRBD1. The CDR3 totals 13 residues. From germline, CDR1 is SGHTA and CDR2 FQGNSA. V was clipped by 5 bases and J by 2 bases; unmatched bases: 3. Written as DNA, the CDR3 is TGTGCCAGCAGCCCGACAGGGACCTACGAGCAGTACTTC. Protein: CASSPTGTYEQYF.